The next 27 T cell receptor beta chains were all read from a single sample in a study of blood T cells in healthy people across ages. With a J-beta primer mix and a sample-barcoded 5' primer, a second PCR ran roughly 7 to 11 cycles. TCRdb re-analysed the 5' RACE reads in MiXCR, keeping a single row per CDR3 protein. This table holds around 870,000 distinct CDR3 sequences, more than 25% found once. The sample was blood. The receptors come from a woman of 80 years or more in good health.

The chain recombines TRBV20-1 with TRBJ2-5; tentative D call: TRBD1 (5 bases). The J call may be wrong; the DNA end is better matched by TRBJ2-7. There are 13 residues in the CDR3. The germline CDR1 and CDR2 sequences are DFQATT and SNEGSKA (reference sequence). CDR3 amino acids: CSARRGLGYEQYF. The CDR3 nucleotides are TGCAGTGCTAGAAGGGGCCTGGGGTACGAGCAGTACTTC.

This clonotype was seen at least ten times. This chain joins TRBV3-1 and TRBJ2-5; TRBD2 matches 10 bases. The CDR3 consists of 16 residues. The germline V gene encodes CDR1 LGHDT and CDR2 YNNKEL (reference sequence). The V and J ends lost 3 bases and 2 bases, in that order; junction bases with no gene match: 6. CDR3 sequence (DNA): TGTGCCAGCAGCCAGGCTAGCGGGGGCTCTCAAGAGACCCAGTACTTC. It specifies CASSQASGGSQETQYF.

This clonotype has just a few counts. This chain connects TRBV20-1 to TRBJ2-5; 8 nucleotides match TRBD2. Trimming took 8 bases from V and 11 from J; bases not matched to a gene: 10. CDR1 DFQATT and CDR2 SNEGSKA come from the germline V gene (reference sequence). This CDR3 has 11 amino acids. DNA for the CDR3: TGCAGTTTAGCGGGGCCTATGGGGCAGTACTTC. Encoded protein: CSLAGPMGQYF.

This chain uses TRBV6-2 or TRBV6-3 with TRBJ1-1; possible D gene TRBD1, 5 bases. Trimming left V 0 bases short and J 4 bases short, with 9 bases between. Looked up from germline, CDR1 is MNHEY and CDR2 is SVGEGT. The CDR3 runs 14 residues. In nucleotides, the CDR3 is TGTGCCAGCAGTTACTCCTCGACAGCCACTGAAGCTTTCTTT. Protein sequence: CASSYSSTATEAFF.

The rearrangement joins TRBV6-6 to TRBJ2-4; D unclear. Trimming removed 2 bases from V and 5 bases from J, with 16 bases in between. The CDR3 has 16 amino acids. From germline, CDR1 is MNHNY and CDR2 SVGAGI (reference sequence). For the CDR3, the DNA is TGTGCCAGCAGTTACGGCCTTCCTCCTCTCCAAAACATTCAGTACTTC. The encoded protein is CASSYGLPPLQNIQYF.

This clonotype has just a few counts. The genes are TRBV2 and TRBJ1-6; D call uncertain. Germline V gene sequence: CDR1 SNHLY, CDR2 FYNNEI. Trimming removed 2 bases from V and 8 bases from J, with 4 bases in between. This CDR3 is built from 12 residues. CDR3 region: CASSEPDSPLHF. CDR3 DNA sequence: TGTGCCAGCAGTGAACCAGATTCACCCCTCCACTTT. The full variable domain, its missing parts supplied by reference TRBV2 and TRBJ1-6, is EPEVTQTPSHQVTQMGQEVILRCVPISNHLYFYWYRQILGQKVEFLVSFYNNEISEKSEIFDDQFSVERPDGSNFTLKIRSTKLEDSAMYFCASSEPDSPLHFGNGTRLTVT.

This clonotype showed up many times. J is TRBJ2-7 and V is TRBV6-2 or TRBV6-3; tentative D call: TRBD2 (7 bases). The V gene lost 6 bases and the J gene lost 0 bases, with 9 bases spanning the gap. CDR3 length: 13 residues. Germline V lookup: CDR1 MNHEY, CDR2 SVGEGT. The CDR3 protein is CASSAGASYEQYF. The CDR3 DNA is TGTGCCAGCAGCGCGGGGGCCTCCTACGAGCAGTACTTC.

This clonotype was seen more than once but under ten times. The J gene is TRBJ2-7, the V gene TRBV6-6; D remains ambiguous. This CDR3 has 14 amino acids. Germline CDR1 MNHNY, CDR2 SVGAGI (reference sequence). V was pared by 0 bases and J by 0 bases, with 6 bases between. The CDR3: CASSYSDDSYEQYF. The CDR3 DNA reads TGTGCCAGCAGTTACTCGGACGACTCCTACGAGCAGTACTTC.

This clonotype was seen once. CDR3 residues: CASSLGDRGRLETQYF. The CDR3 nucleotides are TGTGCCAGCAGTTTGGGAGACAGGGGGCGGCTAGAGACCCAGTACTTC. The V gene is TRBV12-3 or TRBV12-4, the J gene TRBJ2-7, with 10 nucleotides matching TRBD1. TRBJ2-5 explains the end of the DNA better; the J call may be wrong. The CDR3 contains 16 residues.

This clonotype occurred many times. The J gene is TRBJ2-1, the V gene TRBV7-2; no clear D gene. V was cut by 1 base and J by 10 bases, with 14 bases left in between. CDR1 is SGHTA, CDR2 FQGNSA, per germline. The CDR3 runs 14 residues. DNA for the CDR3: TGTGCCAGCAGCTTAGTGGTTCTTGGGTGGGAGCAGTTCTTC. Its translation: CASSLVVLGWEQFF.

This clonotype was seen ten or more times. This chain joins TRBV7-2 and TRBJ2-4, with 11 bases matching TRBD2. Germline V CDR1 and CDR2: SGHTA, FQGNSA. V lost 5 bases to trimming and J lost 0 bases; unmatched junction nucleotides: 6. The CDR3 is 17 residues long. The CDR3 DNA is TGTGCCAGCAGCCCGGGTAGCGGGGGGGTAGCCAAAAACATTCAGTACTTC. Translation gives CASSPGSGGVAKNIQYF.

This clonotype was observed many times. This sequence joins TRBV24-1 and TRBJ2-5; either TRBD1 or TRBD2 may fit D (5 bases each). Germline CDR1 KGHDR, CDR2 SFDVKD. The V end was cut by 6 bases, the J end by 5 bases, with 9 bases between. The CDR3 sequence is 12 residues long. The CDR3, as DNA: TGTGCCACCAGTCAGGGACGGGAGACCCAGTACTTC. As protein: CATSQGRETQYF.

CDR3 bases: TGTGCCAGCAGTTTACGATTACCCCCTTTTAACTATGGCTACACCTTC. As protein: CASSLRLPPFNYGYTF. The chain employs TRBV27 and TRBJ1-2; D unresolved. Germline V gene sequence: CDR1 MNHEY, CDR2 SMNVEV (reference sequence). The CDR3 is 16 residues long. Trimming pared 2 bases from V and 1 base from J, leaving 14 bases between.

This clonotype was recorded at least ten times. In DNA, the CDR3 is TGTGCCAGCAGCACCAGCCAGAGCACAGATACGCAGTATTTT. Amino acid sequence: CASSTSQSTDTQYF. The J gene is TRBJ2-3, the V gene TRBV7-2; D not resolved. V was shortened by 5 bases and J by 0 bases, with 9 bases between the two germline ends. CDR1 is SGHTA and CDR2 is FQGNSA in the germline V gene. The CDR3 has 14 amino acids.

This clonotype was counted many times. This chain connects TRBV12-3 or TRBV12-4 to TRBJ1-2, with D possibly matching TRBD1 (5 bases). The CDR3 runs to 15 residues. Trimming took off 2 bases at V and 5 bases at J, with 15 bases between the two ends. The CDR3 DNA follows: TGTGCCAGCAGTTTATCGGGGGGAGCGCTGTATGGCTACACCTTC. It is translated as CASSLSGGALYGYTF.

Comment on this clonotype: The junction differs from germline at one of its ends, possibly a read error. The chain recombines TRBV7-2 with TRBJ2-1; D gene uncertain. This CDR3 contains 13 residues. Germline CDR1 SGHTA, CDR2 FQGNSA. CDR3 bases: TGTGCCAGCAGTTTAGAGTGGCGAGCTGAGCAGTTCTTC. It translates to CASSLEWRAEQFF. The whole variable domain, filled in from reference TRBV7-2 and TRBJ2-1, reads GAGVSQSPSNKVTEKGKDVELRCDPISGHTALYWYRQSLGQGLEFLIYFQGNSAPDKSGLPSDRFSAERTGGSVSTLTIQRTQQEDSAVYLCASSLEWRAEQFFGPGTRLTVL.

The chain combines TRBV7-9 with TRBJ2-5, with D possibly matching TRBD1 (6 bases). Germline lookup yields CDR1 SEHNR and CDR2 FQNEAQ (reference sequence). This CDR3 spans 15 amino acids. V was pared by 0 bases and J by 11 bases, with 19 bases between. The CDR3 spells CASSLAGRGGNEQYF. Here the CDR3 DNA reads TGTGCCAGCAGCTTAGCGGGCAGGGGTGGGAATGAGCAGTACTTC.

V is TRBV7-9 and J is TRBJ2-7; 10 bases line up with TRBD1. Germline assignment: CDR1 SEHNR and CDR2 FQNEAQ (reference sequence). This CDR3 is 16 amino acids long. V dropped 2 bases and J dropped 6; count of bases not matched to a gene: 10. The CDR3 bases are TGTGCCAGCAGCTTATTGCAAATGGACAGGGGGGGCGAGCAGTACTTC. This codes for CASSLLQMDRGGEQYF.

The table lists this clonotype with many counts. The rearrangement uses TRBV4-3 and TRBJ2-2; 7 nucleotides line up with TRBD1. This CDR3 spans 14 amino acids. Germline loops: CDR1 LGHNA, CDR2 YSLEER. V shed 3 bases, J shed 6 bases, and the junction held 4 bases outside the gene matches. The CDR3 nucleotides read TGCGCCAGCAGCCATCAACAGGGGTCCGGGGAGCTGTTTTTT. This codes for CASSHQQGSGELFF.

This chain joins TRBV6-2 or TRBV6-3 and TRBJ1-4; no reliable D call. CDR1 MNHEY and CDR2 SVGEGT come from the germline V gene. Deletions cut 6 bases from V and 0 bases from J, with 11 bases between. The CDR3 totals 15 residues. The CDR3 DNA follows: TGTGCCAGCAGAGGGCCCGCATCAACTAATGAAAAACTGTTTTTT. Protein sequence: CASRGPASTNEKLFF.

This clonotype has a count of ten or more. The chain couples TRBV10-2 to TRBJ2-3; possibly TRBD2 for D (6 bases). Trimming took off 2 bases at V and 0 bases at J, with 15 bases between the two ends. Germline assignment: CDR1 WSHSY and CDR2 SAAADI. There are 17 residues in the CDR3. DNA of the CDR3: TGCGCCAGCAGTGAGCCCTCGACTAGACCCAGCACAGATACGCAGTATTTT. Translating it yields CASSEPSTRPSTDTQYF.

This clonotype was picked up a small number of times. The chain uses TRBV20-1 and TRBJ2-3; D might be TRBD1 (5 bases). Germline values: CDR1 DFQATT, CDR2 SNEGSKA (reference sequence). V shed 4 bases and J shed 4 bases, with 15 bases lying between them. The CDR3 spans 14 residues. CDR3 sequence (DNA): TGCAGTGCTATATGGTCCAGGGTGGCAGATACGCAGTATTTT. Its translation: CSAIWSRVADTQYF.

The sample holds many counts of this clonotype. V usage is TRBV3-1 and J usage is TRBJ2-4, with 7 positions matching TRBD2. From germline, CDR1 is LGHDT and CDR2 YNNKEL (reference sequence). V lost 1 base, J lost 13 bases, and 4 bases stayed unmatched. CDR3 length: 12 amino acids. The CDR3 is CASSQVGGWQYF. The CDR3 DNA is TGTGCCAGCAGCCAAGTCGGGGGGTGGCAGTACTTC.

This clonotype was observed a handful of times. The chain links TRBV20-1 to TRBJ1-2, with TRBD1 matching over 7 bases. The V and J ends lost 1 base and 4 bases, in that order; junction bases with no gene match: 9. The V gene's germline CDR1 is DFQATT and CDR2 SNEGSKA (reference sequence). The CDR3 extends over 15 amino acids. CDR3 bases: TGCAGTGCTAGAGCCACCCAGGGGGGGAGCTATGGCTACACCTTC. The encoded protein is CSARATQGGSYGYTF.

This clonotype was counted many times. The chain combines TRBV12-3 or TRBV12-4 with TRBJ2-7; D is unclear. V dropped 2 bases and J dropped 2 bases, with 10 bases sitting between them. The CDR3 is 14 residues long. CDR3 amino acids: CASSLKDGPYEQYF. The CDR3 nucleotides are TGTGCCAGCAGTTTAAAGGACGGACCCTACGAGCAGTACTTC.

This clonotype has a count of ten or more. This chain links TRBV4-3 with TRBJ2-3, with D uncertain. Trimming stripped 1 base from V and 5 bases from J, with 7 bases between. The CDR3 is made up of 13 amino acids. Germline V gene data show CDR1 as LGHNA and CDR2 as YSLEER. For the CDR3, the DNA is TGCGCCAGCAGCCAAGCAGTAGGAGATACGCAGTATTTT. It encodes CASSQAVGDTQYF.

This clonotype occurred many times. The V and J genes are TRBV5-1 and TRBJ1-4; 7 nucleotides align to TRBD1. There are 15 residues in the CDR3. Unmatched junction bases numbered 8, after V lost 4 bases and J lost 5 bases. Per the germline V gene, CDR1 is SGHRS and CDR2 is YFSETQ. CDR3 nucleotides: TGCGCCAGCAGCGCCTGGGACAGCCCGAATGAAAAACTGTTTTTT. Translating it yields CASSAWDSPNEKLFF.